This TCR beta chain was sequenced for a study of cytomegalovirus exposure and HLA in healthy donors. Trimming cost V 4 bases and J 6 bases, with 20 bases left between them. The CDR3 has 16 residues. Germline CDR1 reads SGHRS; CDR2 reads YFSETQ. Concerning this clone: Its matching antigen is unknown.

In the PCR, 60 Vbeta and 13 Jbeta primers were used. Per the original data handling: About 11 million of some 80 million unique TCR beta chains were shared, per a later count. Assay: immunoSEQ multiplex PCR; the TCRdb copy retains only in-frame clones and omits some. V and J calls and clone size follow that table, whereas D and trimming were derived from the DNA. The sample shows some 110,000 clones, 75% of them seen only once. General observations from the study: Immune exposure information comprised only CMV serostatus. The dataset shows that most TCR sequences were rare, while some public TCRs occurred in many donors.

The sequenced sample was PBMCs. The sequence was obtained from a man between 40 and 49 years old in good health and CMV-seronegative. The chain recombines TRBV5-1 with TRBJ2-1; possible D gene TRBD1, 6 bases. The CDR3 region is CASSPEGGLLGNEQFF. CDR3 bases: TGCGCCAGCAGCCCGGAAGGGGGTCTGCTGGGCAATGAGCAGTTCTTC.